Detailed here is one T cell receptor beta chain. There is no known antigen for this receptor. No base-level quality is on record; no much larger clone is a single base apart. The Qiagen DNeasy kit was used to extract genomic DNA both from unsorted PBMCs and from the negatively selected CD4+ and CD8+ fractions. TCR beta CDR3 regions were amplified by immunoSEQ multiplex PCR using primers annealing to V and J segments. A synthetic immune receptor repertoire was used to minimize amplification bias, and remaining bias was computationally removed after sequencing. In the source study's methods: Repertoire diversity was quantified as the Shannon entropy index using custom Python scripts. Unsorted, CD4+ and CD8+ repertoires were examined separately, except in combined analyses, for which CD4+ and CD8+ sequences were merged in silico. Clonal expansion was defined as at least a 2-fold frequency increase after treatment relative to C1D1, with a pseudocount of 0.5 for undetected baseline clones. Clones with 0 or 1 copy at C1D1 were classified as singleton clones, and clones with 2 or more copies were classified as non-singleton clones. Clones expanded in unsorted samples were assigned a CD4+, CD8+ or unknown annotation through matching of protein sequences in sorted samples from the same patient. Wilcoxon tests on paired samples were used to test changes in diversity from C1D1 to C4D1. TCRdb took over this immuneACCESS table, retaining in-frame rearrangements with V and J assigned. Such tables are incomplete; in checked studies, under half of the missing clones stem from an unresolved V gene, and the remainder is unexplained. That table gives V, J and clone size, and the DNA gave D and trimming. The sample profile shows 37,000 or so clones; almost 90% of them were found once. 6% to 8% of the sample is in the top ten clones.

A distance of 2 bases separates the germline ends of V and J, which lose 2 bases and 6 bases respectively. Including the terminal cysteine and phenylalanine, the CDR3 comprises 11 residues. The read is trimmed to its CDR3 DNA, 33 bases read in frame from base 1. CDR1 and CDR2, looked up from the germline V gene (reference sequence), are LNHDA and SQIVND. This sample was included in a study of PD-1 blockade in classical Hodgkin lymphoma (dated by TCRdb to the early 2020s). A note on the overall study: Nivolumab dosing was 3 mg/kg intravenously every 2 weeks, continuing until either disease progression or unacceptable toxicity. The study used CyTOF and TCR beta sequencing to define a peripheral blood immune signature of response to PD-1 blockade in classical Hodgkin lymphoma. On the study overall, not on this receptor specifically: CD4+ but not CD8+ TCR diversity rose significantly by C4D1 (p=0.0027 vs p=0.16), most apparent in complete responders (p=0.02). Baseline TCR diversity was reported to be lower in newly diagnosed patients than in healthy donors, and even lower in relapsed/refractory patients. The study was limited to a single clinical trial cohort, and causes of repertoire differences, possibly disease activity or prior therapy, remained undefined. Baseline diversity similar to that of newly diagnosed patients was observed in trial patients achieving complete response, whereas significantly lower diversity was observed in partial responders and progressors. Lower diversity was seen in patients whose nivolumab began less than 1 year after ASCT, and these patients were left out of later analyses so that immune reconstitution would not confound the results.

The label giving this sample's time point can be read as: cycle 2 day 1 (C2D1) of nivolumab. Relapse after autologous stem cell transplantation had occurred in all trial patients, and cohorts A, B and C were distinguished by prior brentuximab vedotin exposure. The trial cohort included 50 to 70 patients with relapsed/refractory classical Hodgkin lymphoma, and each patient had a best overall response of complete response, partial response or progressive disease. Single-agent nivolumab was administered to trial patients in the multi-cohort phase II CheckMate 205 trial. An independent review committee assessed best overall response using the 2007 International Working Group response criteria. Trial PBMCs were collected immediately before nivolumab initiation (C1D1) and during therapy at cycle 2 day 1 and cycle 4 day 1. After peripheral blood was drawn into 8 mL Vacutainer Cell Preparation Tubes, PBMCs were isolated by centrifugation and then cryopreserved.

The sequences come from peripheral blood mononuclear cells (PBMCs), collected before the second cycle of nivolumab. The receptor chain draws on TRBV19 and TRBJ2-1; the D gene is unclear. The receptor comes from a human donor with classical Hodgkin lymphoma. For the CDR3, the sequence is CASSIRNEQFF. The sequenced DNA: TGTGCCAGTAGTATACGCAATGAGCAGTTCTTC.